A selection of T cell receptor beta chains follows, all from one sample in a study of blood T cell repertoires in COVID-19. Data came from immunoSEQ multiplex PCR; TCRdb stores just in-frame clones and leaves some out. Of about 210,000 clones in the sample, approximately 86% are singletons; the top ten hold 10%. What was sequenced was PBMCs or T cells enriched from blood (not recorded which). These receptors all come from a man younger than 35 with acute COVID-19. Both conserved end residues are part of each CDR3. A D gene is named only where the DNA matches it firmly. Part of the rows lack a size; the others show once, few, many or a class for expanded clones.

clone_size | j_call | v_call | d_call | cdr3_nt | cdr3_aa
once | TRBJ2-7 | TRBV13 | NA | TGTGCCAGCAGCTTAGCCTCGGGGTCCCCCTACGAGCAGTACTTC | CASSLASGSPYEQYF
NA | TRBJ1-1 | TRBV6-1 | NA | TGTGCCAGCAGTGAAGAGGAGGGCGGGGTGGGGAGTTCGGCTGAAGCTTTCTTT | CASSEEEGGVGSSAEAFF
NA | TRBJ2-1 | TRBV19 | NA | TGTGCCAGTAGTATAACGGCACTAGTCGATGAGCAGTTCTTC | CASSITALVDEQFF
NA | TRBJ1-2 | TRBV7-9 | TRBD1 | TGTGCCAGCAGCTTAACTGGGACAGGGGCGGTCTATGGCTACACCTTC | CASSLTGTGAVYGYTF
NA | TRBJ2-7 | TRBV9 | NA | TGTGCCAGCAGCGTAGGCGGGATGGGGTCCTACGAGCAGTACTTC | CASSVGGMGSYEQYF
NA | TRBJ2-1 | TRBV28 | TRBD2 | TGTGCCAGCAGCGCCGCTAGCGGGAGGGCCACTGAGCAGTTCTTC | CASSAASGRATEQFF
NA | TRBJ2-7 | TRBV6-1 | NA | TGTGCCAGCAGAGGGGCAGGGGTTAACGAGCAGTACTTC | CASRGAGVNEQYF
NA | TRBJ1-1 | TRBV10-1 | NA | TGCGCCAGCAGTGAGTCTCGGGGAATGAACACTGAAGCTTTCTTT | CASSESRGMNTEAFF
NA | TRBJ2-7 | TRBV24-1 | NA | TGTGCCACGTCCGGGGGCTACGAGCAGTACTTC | CATSGGYEQYF
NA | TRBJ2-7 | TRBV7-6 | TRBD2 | TGTGCCAGCAGTGGGGGAGGGCCCCCCTACGAGCAGTACTTC | CASSGGGPPYEQYF
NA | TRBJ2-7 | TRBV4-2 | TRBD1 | TGTGCCAGCAGCCAAGATGACGGGACAGGGTACGAGCAGTACTTC | CASSQDDGTGYEQYF
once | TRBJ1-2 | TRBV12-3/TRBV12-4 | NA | TGTGCCAGCAGTTTACGGCAGGGCTATGGCTACACCTTC | CASSLRQGYGYTF
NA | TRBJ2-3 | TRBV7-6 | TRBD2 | TGTGCCAGCAGCGGCGGCACTAGCGGATTTTTGGATACGCAGTATTTT | CASSGGTSGFLDTQYF
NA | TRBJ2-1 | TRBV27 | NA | TGTGCCAGCAGTATAACCGGACTGACCAATAGTGAGCAGTTCTTC | CASSITGLTNSEQFF
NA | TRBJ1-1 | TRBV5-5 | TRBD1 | TGTGCCAGCAGCTTGGAAGCCCCAGGGGGCACTGAAGCTTTCTTT | CASSLEAPGGTEAFF
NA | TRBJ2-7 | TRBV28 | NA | TGTGCCAGCAGTTTGTCGACATTAGAGCAGTACTTC | CASSLSTLEQYF
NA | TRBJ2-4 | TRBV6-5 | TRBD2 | TGTGCCAGCAGACAACTAGCGGGGAAGAGGAACATTCAGTACTTC | CASRQLAGKRNIQYF
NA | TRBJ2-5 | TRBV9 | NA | TGTGCCAGCAGCGTCGGCCCTGGGCGGGGTTCCCTAGCGGAGACCCAGTACTTC | CASSVGPGRGSLAETQYF
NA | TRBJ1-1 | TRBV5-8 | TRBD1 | TGTGCCAGCAGCTTGGTTCTTGGGTTCAATACAGGGGGCGAGGTCACTGAAGCTTTCTTT | CASSLVLGFNTGGEVTEAFF
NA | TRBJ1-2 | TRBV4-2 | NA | TGTGCCAGCAGCCAAGGGACGGGAATGTATGGCTACACCTTC | CASSQGTGMYGYTF
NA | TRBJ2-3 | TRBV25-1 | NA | TGTGCCAGCAGTGAACACACAGATACGCAGTATTTT | CASSEHTDTQYF
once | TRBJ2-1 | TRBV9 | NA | TGTGCCAGCAGCGCGGCTCGGGAGAAAGTCTTTCCCTACAATGAGCAGTTCTTC | CASSAAREKVFPYNEQFF
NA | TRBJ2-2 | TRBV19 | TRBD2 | TGTGCCAGTAGTTCCGGGACTAGCGCGAACACCGGGGAGCTGTTTTTT | CASSSGTSANTGELFF
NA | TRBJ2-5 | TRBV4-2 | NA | TGTGCCAGCAGCCAAGACATCACGACAGTCCAAGAGACCCAGTACTTC | CASSQDITTVQETQYF
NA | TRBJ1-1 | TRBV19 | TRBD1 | TGTGCCAGTAGATGGGACAGGGGAGGCACTGAAGCTTTCTTT | CASRWDRGGTEAFF
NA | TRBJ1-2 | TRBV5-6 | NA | TGTGCCAGCAGCTTGTTCGCGGATGGCTACACCTTC | CASSLFADGYTF
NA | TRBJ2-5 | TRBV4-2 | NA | TGTGCCAGCAGCCCCTCGGGGTTGGAGACCCAGTACTTC | CASSPSGLETQYF
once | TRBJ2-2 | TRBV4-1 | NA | TGCGCCAGCAGAGATATCAGACAGGCGGACACCGGGGAGCTGTTTTTT | CASRDIRQADTGELFF
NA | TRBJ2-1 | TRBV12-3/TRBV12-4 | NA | TGTGCCAGCAGTCAGACTAGAAAGCAGTTCTTC | CASSQTRKQFF
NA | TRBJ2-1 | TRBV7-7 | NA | TGTGCTAGCAGCCAAGGGACTTCTGGCTATGAGCAGTTCTTC | CASSQGTSGYEQFF
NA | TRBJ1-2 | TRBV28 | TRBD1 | TGTGCCAGCAGTTTGACAGGGGGCAACCTTCATGGCTACACCTTC | CASSLTGGNLHGYTF
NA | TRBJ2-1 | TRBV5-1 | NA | TGCGCCAGCAGAAAACGGGACAACTCCTACAATGAGCAGTTCTTC | CASRKRDNSYNEQFF
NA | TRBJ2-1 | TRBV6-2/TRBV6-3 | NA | TGTGCCAGCAGTCAATCTAGCGAGGAGCAGTTCTTC | CASSQSSEEQFF
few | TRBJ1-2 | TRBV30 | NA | TGTGCCTGGAGTGGCGACTACAGGGAAGACGGCTACACCTTC | CAWSGDYREDGYTF
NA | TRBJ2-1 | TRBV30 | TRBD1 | TGTGCCTGGAGTGGGGACAGGGGGCAGGATGAGCAGTTCTTC | CAWSGDRGQDEQFF
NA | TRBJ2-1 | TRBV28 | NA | TGTGCCAGCAGTTCCCTGGGGGGGGCAGGCAATGAGCAGTTCTTC | CASSSLGGAGNEQFF
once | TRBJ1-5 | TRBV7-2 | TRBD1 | TGTGCCAGCAGCTCCGACAGGGGGCGCAATCAGCCCCAGCATTTT | CASSSDRGRNQPQHF
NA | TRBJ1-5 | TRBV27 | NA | TGTGCCAGCGGAGTGGTACCCAATCAGCCCCAGCATTTT | CASGVVPNQPQHF
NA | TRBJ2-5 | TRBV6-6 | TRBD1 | TGTGCCAGCAGGGAGCCGGGGACAGGGGAGACCCAGTACTTC | CASREPGTGETQYF
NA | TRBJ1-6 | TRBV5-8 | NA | TGTGCCAGCAGCTTGGACAGGAATTATAATTCACCCCTCCACTTT | CASSLDRNYNSPLHF
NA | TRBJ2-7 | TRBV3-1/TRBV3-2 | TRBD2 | TGTGCCAGCAGCCAAGGCTCCGTTAGCGGGTGGACCTACGAGCAGTACTTC | CASSQGSVSGWTYEQYF
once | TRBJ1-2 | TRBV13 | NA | TGTGCCAGCAGCTTACGGGGGTTGGGCGGCTACACCTTC | CASSLRGLGGYTF
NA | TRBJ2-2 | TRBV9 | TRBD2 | TGTGCCAGCCGGAGGGGAGGGTTGGACACCGGGGAGCTGTTTTTT | CASRRGGLDTGELFF
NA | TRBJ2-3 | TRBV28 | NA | TGTGCCAGCAGTTTACTTAGCGCAGATACGCAGTATTTT | CASSLLSADTQYF
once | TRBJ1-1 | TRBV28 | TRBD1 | TGTGCCAGCAGTCCAGGGGGCCAGTGGAACACTGAAGCTTTCTTT | CASSPGGQWNTEAFF
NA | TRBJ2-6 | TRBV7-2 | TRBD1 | TGTGCCAGCAGCTTTGGGACAGGGAGGGCTGGGGCCAACGTCCTGACTTTC | CASSFGTGRAGANVLTF
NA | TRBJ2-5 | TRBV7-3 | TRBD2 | TGTGCCAGCAGCTCGGGACTAGCGCCAAAAGAGACCCAGTACTTC | CASSSGLAPKETQYF
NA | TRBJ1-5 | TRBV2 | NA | TGTGCCAGCAAAGACACAAGCAATCAGCCCCAGCATTTT | CASKDTSNQPQHF
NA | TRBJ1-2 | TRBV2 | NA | TGTGCCAGCAGTGAACAGGGTCAAGCTAACTATGGCTACACCTTC | CASSEQGQANYGYTF
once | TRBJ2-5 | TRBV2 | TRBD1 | TGTGCCAGCACTATTGGAGACAGGGGCCCAGAGACCCAGTACTTC | CASTIGDRGPETQYF
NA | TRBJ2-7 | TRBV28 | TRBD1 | TGTGCCAGCAGGCTTACAGGGGGCTCCTACGAGCAGTACTTC | CASRLTGGSYEQYF
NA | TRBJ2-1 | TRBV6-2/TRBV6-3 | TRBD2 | TGTGCCAGCAGTTACTCGCTTCGGGAGGATGAGCAGTTCTTC | CASSYSLREDEQFF
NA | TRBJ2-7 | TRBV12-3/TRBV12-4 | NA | TGTGCCAGCAGTCGGACACCCATTTACGAGCAGTACTTC | CASSRTPIYEQYF
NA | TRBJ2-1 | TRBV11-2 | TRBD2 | TGTGCCAGCAGTCACGGACTAGCGGGATTCAATGAGCAGTTCTTC | CASSHGLAGFNEQFF